This TCR beta chain was obtained from a study of shared clonotypes between healthy human individuals. Study-level points and caveats: All-four-donor shared clonotypes had higher generation probabilities than non-shared clonotypes did.

With respect to this clone: Its antigen is still unknown.

Per sorted-subset replicate PCR, input was around 220 ng DNA, representing tens of thousands of T cell genomes. Some clones are missing from TCRdb's copy, which holds only in-frame ones; the method was immunoSEQ multiplex PCR. Among roughly 1.4 million clones, 98% were seen once, and the ten largest hold roughly 0.35%. A CD45RA+ naive subset and a CD45RA-negative memory subset were split from CD4+ cells. The J segment lost 5 bases and the V segment lost 6 bases, leaving 13 bases of the junction unmatched. CDR3 size: 16 residues. CDR1 is MNHEY, CDR2 SMNVEV, per germline (reference sequence). This chain links TRBV27 with TRBJ1-1; 9 bases match TRBD1. The sample was naive CD4+ T cells sorted from blood. Sample subset: CD45RA+ positively selected. This sequence was found in a man aged 25-40 years in good health. CDR3 in amino acids: CASSLWGDRVVTEAFF. For the CDR3, the DNA is TGTGCCAGCAGCCTATGGGGGGACAGGGTGGTGACTGAAGCTTTCTTT.